This entry lists 29 T cell receptor beta chains sequenced from one sample in a study of CD8+CD57+ T cells in acquired aplastic anemia. TCR beta VDJ and CDR3 profiles were obtained from a genomic DNA template. TCRdb re-called the reads with MiXCR, one entry per CDR3 protein. The sample consists of some 48,000 distinct CDR3 sequences, 70% to 80% of them appearing once. Sequenced material: sorted CD4+, CD8+, or CD8+CD57+ T cells (not recorded which) from PBMCs. All receptors come from a human donor in good health, serving as a control.

The chain combines TRBV20-1 with TRBJ2-5; no firm D call. The length of the CDR3 is 12 residues. V was cut by 3 bases and J by 4 bases, with 9 bases left in between. The V gene's germline CDR1 is DFQATT and CDR2 SNEGSKA (reference sequence). CDR3 sequence (DNA): TGCAGTGCTAGCCCCACGGGAGAGACCCAGTACTTC. Its translation is CSASPTGETQYF.

The DNA of the CDR3 is TGTGCCAGCGGGGGACTAGCGGGAGCCTACGAGCAGTACTTC. It translates to CASGGLAGAYEQYF. This rearrangement joins TRBV19 to TRBJ2-7; TRBD2 matches 14 bases. Per germline, CDR1 LNHDA and CDR2 SQIVND (reference sequence). This CDR3 is 14 amino acids long. With V trimmed by 9 bases and J by 2 bases, 3 bases remained unmatched.

This clonotype was recorded a few times. V and J are TRBV7-9 and TRBJ2-3; the D is unclear. This CDR3 spans 12 amino acids. Looked up from germline, CDR1 is SEHNR and CDR2 is FQNEAQ (reference sequence). Deletions cut 6 bases from V and 2 bases from J, with 6 bases between. Written as DNA, the CDR3 is TGTGCCAGCAGTACTACCACAGATACGCAGTATTTT. It translates to CASSTTTDTQYF.

The chain is built from TRBV15 and TRBJ1-3; 7 positions agree with TRBD1. CDR1 is LNHNV and CDR2 is YYDKDF in the germline V gene (reference sequence). The CDR3 extends over 15 amino acids. With 3 bases clipped from V and 2 bases from J, the junction kept 4 bases outside the gene matches. CDR3 region: CATSSVTGTGNTIYF. The CDR3 DNA reads TGTGCCACCAGCAGTGTGACAGGGACTGGAAACACCATATATTTT.

V gene TRBV7-9 combines with J gene TRBJ2-7, with 13 bases that match TRBD2. The CDR3 runs to 15 residues. Germline assignment: CDR1 SEHNR and CDR2 FQNEAQ (reference sequence). J was trimmed by 5 bases and V by 4 bases; bases with no gene match: 5. In DNA form, the CDR3 reads TGTGCCAGCAGCTCTGTGACTAGCGGGAGGAACGAGCAGTACTTC. Encoded protein: CASSSVTSGRNEQYF.

This sequence joins TRBV2 and TRBJ1-2; D possibly corresponds to TRBD1 (6 bases). This CDR3 has 15 residues. The V end was cut by 6 bases, the J end by 7 bases, with 21 bases between. Looked up from germline, CDR1 is SNHLY and CDR2 is FYNNEI. For the CDR3, the DNA is TGTGCCAGCAGGAACCGACAGGTCGGGCGGGGTGGCTACACCTTC. Translated: CASRNRQVGRGGYTF. The variable domain in full, completed from reference TRBV2 and TRBJ1-2, reads EPEVTQTPSHQVTQMGQEVILRCVPISNHLYFYWYRQILGQKVEFLVSFYNNEISEKSEIFDDQFSVERPDGSNFTLKIRSTKLEDSAMYFCASRNRQVGRGGYTFGSGTRLTVV.

This chain joins TRBV2 and TRBJ1-1, with D tentatively TRBD1 (5 bases). The CDR3 has 13 amino acids. Germline values: CDR1 SNHLY, CDR2 FYNNEI. Trimming removed 1 base at V and 9 bases at J, with 12 bases between. In DNA, the CDR3 is TGTGCCAGCAGTGAAGGACAGAACACAAAAGCTTTCTTT. It is translated as CASSEGQNTKAFF.

The chain employs TRBV29-1 and TRBJ2-1, with D possibly being TRBD1 or TRBD2 (6 bases each). CDR1 is SQVTM and CDR2 is ANQGSEA in the germline V gene. Between the trimmed V and J ends, which lost 0 bases and 9 bases, there was a span of 15 bases. CDR3 length: 14 amino acids. The CDR3 here is CSVEDPLGGSEQFF. The CDR3 DNA sequence: TGCAGCGTTGAAGATCCACTGGGGGGCAGTGAGCAGTTCTTC.

This chain joins TRBV10-3 and TRBJ2-5, with D perhaps TRBD1 or TRBD2 (6 bases each). CDR3 size: 13 residues. Per the germline V gene, CDR1 is ENHRY and CDR2 is SYGVKD. The V end was cut by 11 bases, the J end by 3 bases, with 16 bases between. CDR3 nucleotides: TGTGCCCTCGGAGGGGGATCAAAAGAGACCCAGTACTTC. Translated, it gives CALGGGSKETQYF.

The chain has TRBV9 and TRBJ2-7; tentatively, D is TRBD1 (6 bases). This CDR3 is 16 amino acids long. The germline gives CDR1 SGDLS, CDR2 YYNGEE. V lost 3 bases to trimming and J lost 4 bases, with 20 bases between them. The CDR3 region is CASSANPGQGRYEQYF. The CDR3 bases are TGTGCCAGCAGCGCAAACCCGGGACAAGGAAGGTACGAGCAGTACTTC. Full variable domain (remainder filled in from reference TRBV9 and TRBJ2-7): DSGVTQTPKHLITATGQRVTLRCSPRSGDLSVYWYQQSLDQGLQFLIQYYNGEERAKGNILERFSAQQFPDLHSELNLSSLELGDSALYFCASSANPGQGRYEQYFGPGTRLTVT.

V is TRBV15 and J is TRBJ2-7, with D hard to call. Germline-derived CDR1 and CDR2 are LNHNV and YYDKDF (reference sequence). Trimming took 3 bases from V and 5 from J, leaving 11 bases between them. The CDR3 has 13 residues. CDR3 loop: CATSSATLDEQYF. The CDR3 DNA reads as TGTGCCACCAGCAGCGCGACCCTGGACGAGCAGTACTTC.

The genes are TRBV10-1 and TRBJ2-1; TRBD1 aligns across 10 bases. V was pared by 5 bases and J by 7 bases, with 5 bases of the junction left unmatched. This CDR3 has 14 residues. Germline values: CDR1 WNHNN, CDR2 SYGVQD (reference sequence). CDR3 sequence (DNA): TGCGCCAGCAGTACCGGGACAGGGGTAAATGAGCAGTTCTTC. This codes for CASSTGTGVNEQFF.

The gene calls are TRBV7-6 and TRBJ2-1; D gene uncertain. The CDR3 length is 12 residues. The V gene lost 3 bases and the J gene lost 8 bases, with 8 bases spanning the gap. Germline V gene lookup returns CDR1 SGHVS and CDR2 FNYEAQ. CDR3 nucleotides: TGTGCCAGCAGCTTCAGGTTCGATGAGCAGTTCTTC. Its protein is CASSFRFDEQFF.

The chain recombines TRBV6-5 with TRBJ1-1; no firm D call. This CDR3 spans 10 amino acids. V was pared by 10 bases and J by 9 bases, with 12 bases between. CDR1 MNHEY and CDR2 SVGAGI come from the germline V gene. The CDR3 bases are TGTGCCACTCAAGAGGGTAAAGCTTTCTTT. Translated, it gives CATQEGKAFF.

The V and J genes are TRBV5-5 and TRBJ2-2; D is undetermined. Trimming removed 1 base at V and 4 bases at J, with 8 bases between. Germline V lookup: CDR1 SGHKS, CDR2 YYEKEE (reference sequence). CDR3 size: 14 residues. CDR3 nucleotide sequence: TGTGCCAGCAGCTTGCTCAGAATCACCGGGGAGCTGTTTTTT. It is translated as CASSLLRITGELFF.

The chain has TRBV9 and TRBJ1-3; no reliable D call. Trimming stripped 0 bases from V and 3 bases from J, with 4 bases between. This CDR3 is built from 13 residues. Looked up from germline, CDR1 is SGDLS and CDR2 is YYNGEE. In DNA, the CDR3 is TGTGCCAGCAGCGTAGCTATTGGAAACACCATATATTTT. Translated, it gives CASSVAIGNTIYF.

This chain links TRBV19 with TRBJ1-2; no definite D call. The CDR3 consists of 12 residues. The germline gives CDR1 LNHDA, CDR2 SQIVND (reference sequence). V lost 3 bases, J lost 4 bases, and 6 bases lay in between. This CDR3 is CASSMILYGYTF. CDR3 nucleotide sequence: TGTGCCAGTAGTATGATACTCTATGGCTACACCTTC.

V is TRBV2 and J is TRBJ1-5; D remains ambiguous. This CDR3 comprises 12 residues. Germline loops: CDR1 SNHLY, CDR2 FYNNEI. Trimming took off 4 bases at V and 2 bases at J, with 3 bases between the two ends. CDR3 DNA: TGTGCCAGCAGTGCTCGCAATCAGCCCCAGCATTTT. Residues: CASSARNQPQHF. Looking up the rest from reference TRBV2 and TRBJ1-5 gives the full variable domain: EPEVTQTPSHQVTQMGQEVILRCVPISNHLYFYWYRQILGQKVEFLVSFYNNEISEKSEIFDDQFSVERPDGSNFTLKIRSTKLEDSAMYFCASSARNQPQHFGDGTRLSIL.

This clonotype came up many times. This sequence joins TRBV20-1 and TRBJ2-1, with a tentative D call TRBD1 (5 bases). Per germline, CDR1 DFQATT and CDR2 SNEGSKA (reference sequence). The CDR3 length is 15 residues. Deletions cut 3 bases from V and 4 bases from J, with 16 bases between. The CDR3 sequence is CSARVMGLEYNEQFF. The DNA of the CDR3 is TGCAGTGCTAGGGTTATGGGGCTAGAGTACAATGAGCAGTTCTTC.

CDR3: CASSDLAGVRETQYF. DNA for the CDR3: TGTGCCAGCAGTGACCTAGCGGGAGTGAGAGAGACCCAGTACTTC. J is TRBJ2-5 and V is TRBV25-1; 10 bases match TRBD2. Germline V gene data show CDR1 as MGHDK and CDR2 as SYGVNS. The CDR3 contains 15 residues. Trimming at V came to 3 bases and at J to 4 bases, leaving 5 bases not matched to a gene.

This clonotype has a single count. The chain links TRBV29-1 to TRBJ2-7, with 9 bases lining up with TRBD1. V shed 2 bases and J 7 bases; nucleotides not matched to a gene: 3. This CDR3 is 12 amino acids long. The germline V gene has CDR1 SQVTM and CDR2 ANQGSEA. DNA of the CDR3: TGCAGCGTTGAAAAGGGACAGGGTGAGCAGTACTTC. Translation gives CSVEKGQGEQYF.

This clonotype was observed many times. The chain combines TRBV4-2 with TRBJ2-6; no clear D gene. Germline V gene data show CDR1 as LGHNA and CDR2 as YNFKEQ. V was trimmed by 0 bases and J by 0 bases, leaving 6 bases between them. This CDR3 spans 16 amino acids. In DNA, the CDR3 is TGTGCCAGCAGCCAAGATGTGAGCTCTGGGGCCAACGTCCTGACTTTC. Its protein is CASSQDVSSGANVLTF.

V usage is TRBV10-3 and J usage is TRBJ2-1; tentatively, D is TRBD1 or TRBD2 (6 bases each). From germline, CDR1 is ENHRY and CDR2 SYGVKD. There are 12 residues in the CDR3. With 7 bases removed from V and 7 bases from J, the gap between germline ends came to 11 bases. This CDR3 reads CAITGAGNEQFF. The CDR3, as DNA: TGTGCCATCACAGGGGCGGGGAATGAGCAGTTCTTC.

The V gene is TRBV24-1, the J gene TRBJ1-5; no firm D call. The V and J ends lost 0 bases and 4 bases respectively, with 6 bases between them. The CDR3 is made up of 14 amino acids. Germline CDR1 is KGHDR and CDR2 is SFDVKD. Here the CDR3 reads CATSDLGENQPQHF. The CDR3 bases are TGTGCCACCAGTGATTTGGGAGAGAATCAGCCCCAGCATTTT.

V and J are TRBV29-1 and TRBJ1-3; 10 bases fit TRBD1. Germline V CDR1 and CDR2: SQVTM, ANQGSEA. The CDR3 spans 13 residues. Losses at the gene ends were 6 bases for V and 5 bases for J; bases not matched to a gene: 4. This chain's CDR3 is CSVEDRGRNTIYF. The DNA for the CDR3 is TGCAGCGTGGAGGACAGGGGGAGAAACACCATATATTTT.

The rearrangement joins TRBV19 to TRBJ2-7, with a possible D match to TRBD1 (5 bases). The CDR3 runs to 13 residues. CDR1 and CDR2 (germline): LNHDA, SQIVND (reference sequence). Trimming took 3 bases from V and 3 from J, leaving 9 bases between them. CDR3 sequence: CASSIGANYEQYV. In DNA, the CDR3 is TGTGCCAGTAGTATTGGGGCCAACTACGAGCAGTACGTC.

The chain combines TRBV2 with TRBJ2-7, with D possibly matching TRBD1 (7 bases). V was clipped by 2 bases and J by 7 bases, with 12 bases between them. The CDR3 is made up of 13 amino acids. Germline lookup yields CDR1 SNHLY and CDR2 FYNNEI. The CDR3 protein is CASSELPGGEQYF. The CDR3 DNA sequence: TGTGCCAGCAGTGAACTCCCAGGGGGGGAGCAGTACTTC.

The V and J genes are TRBV15 and TRBJ2-7; 8 nucleotides align to TRBD1. CDR3 size: 15 residues. Germline V gene sequence: CDR1 LNHNV, CDR2 YYDKDF (reference sequence). J gave up 3 bases and V 1 base, and 5 bases lay outside the gene matches. This CDR3 is CATSRGTGQNYEQYF. The CDR3 coding sequence is TGTGCCACCAGCAGAGGGACAGGGCAGAACTACGAGCAGTACTTC.

The chain links TRBV10-3 to TRBJ1-1; D unclear. The length of the CDR3 is 14 residues. Germline CDR1 reads ENHRY; CDR2 reads SYGVKD. V lost 10 bases, J lost 8 bases, and 23 bases lay in between. CDR3 nucleotides: TGTGCCAGCAGCGTAGAGGTGGGCCCAGCCGAAGCTTTCTTT. Translating it yields CASSVEVGPAEAFF.